This T cell receptor (beta chain) was recorded in a study of shared clonotypes between healthy human individuals (dated by TCRdb to the early 2020s). Study-wide context: The cohort comprised a couple of women and a few men aged 18 to 49 years. Per donor, three plates each were used for CD4 naive and CD4 memory, two for CD8 naive, and one for CD8 memory. To estimate repertoire size and how much clonotypes are shared between individuals, the study performed deep sequencing of blood TCR repertoires from 4 to 6 healthy adults. Libraries were prepared and TCR repertoires were sequenced by different laboratories using diverse techniques, in order to increase sequencing depth and limit assay-specific biases. Per donor, leukapheresis produced somewhere between about 0.94 and 8.9 billion PBMCs.

Broader findings and caveats from the paper: The small number of donors limited the genetic and exposure-history diversity represented. Rarefaction of sorted-subset datasets indicated incomplete sequencing despite the large sequencing depth. Sampling was restricted to blood, and TCR repertoires in tissues likely differ from the TCR repertoires found in blood. Estimated clonotype richness was generally larger for naive than for memory subsets. Sharing across several donors was observed for 5% to 6.5% of naive CD4, over 3% of naive CD8, roughly 2.4% of memory CD4, and around 0.42% of memory CD8 clonotypes. Clonotypes shared by all four sorted-subset donors showed higher generation probabilities than non-shared clonotypes. Based on pairwise subsampling, the degree of clonotype sharing among donors was expected to be affected by sequencing depth.

The germline V gene supplies CDR1 MNHNS and CDR2 SASEGT. The V and J ends are trimmed by 5 bases and 0 bases, leaving 11 bases between them. The CDR3 has 14 amino acids, counting the end cysteine and phenylalanine. Of all the DNA, just the CDR3 is kept, 42 bases in frame from base 1. Turning to this clone: Its antigen specificity is not known. Per-base qualities were not stored, and no clone one base away is much larger.

TCR CDR3 regions were amplified from genomic DNA by multiplex PCR using the deep immunoSEQ assay. Extracted genomic DNA from each cell subset was spread evenly across all wells of several immunoSEQ 96-well plates, with each plate serving as a replicate. Each replicate PCR for sorted subsets received around 210 ng genomic DNA, equal to roughly 33,000 T cell genomes. Purified libraries were measured with a Qubit 3.0 fluorometer, size-checked on a Bioanalyzer 2100, and measured again with the KAPA Library Quantification kit. A separate single-read 150-cycle Illumina NextSeq 550 flow cell was used to sequence each immunoSEQ 96-well plate. The source study handled its data this way. Because only junctional sequences without quality scores were contained in the immunoSEQ output, filtering matching that applied to full-length reads could not be performed. Sequences were annotated with PyIR, a Python wrapper for IgBLAST v1.9, and V/J genes and CDR3 were assigned using IMGT germline references. Reads were filtered out if the reads had weak V/J assignments (E-value above 1e-6), no CDR3, stop codons, out-of-frame junctions, or ambiguous translated residues. A V3J clonotype was defined by an identical inferred V gene, J gene, and CDR3 amino acid sequence. To compute the percentage overlap between repertoires, the number of shared unique clonotypes was divided by the size of the smaller repertoire. Repertoire richness was assessed with RTK rarefaction, the Chao1 estimator, and Recon v2.1 estimates of unobserved clonotypes. Generation probabilities for all TCRbeta clonotypes obtained by the gDNA method from four donors were computed using OLGA. TCRdb's version of the immuneACCESS table is confined to in-frame rearrangements and falls short of the full clone set. An unresolved V gene accounts for under half of the shortfall where checked; the remainder is of unknown origin. The V and J calls and the clone size are those of that table, but D and trimming were determined from the DNA. The sample table contains 300,000 to 400,000 clones; only one count was recorded for approximately 79% of them. The ten largest account for over 9% of the sample.

The donors were healthy, HIV-negative adults who had no recently reported acute infections or vaccinations. Every donor was a Caucasian adult living in Nashville, Tennessee, USA. CD4+ T cells were enriched by magnetic negative selection, after which naive cells were positively selected on CD45RA and the negative fraction was taken as the memory subset. Blood was obtained by leukapheresis, after which PBMCs were separated by Ficoll-Histopaque density gradient centrifugation and cryopreserved in liquid nitrogen vapor phase. Analytical flow cytometry was used to check the purity and quantity of each magnetically sorted T cell population. Genomic DNA was isolated from every sorted fraction and measured by UV absorbance on a Nanodrop 2000c.

The source of this sequence is a man younger than 40 in good health. The specimen sequenced was memory CD4+ T cells sorted from blood. The label giving this sample's cell subset or site can be read as: CD45RA-negative fraction. The sequence links TRBV6-1 to TRBJ2-7; the D segment could be TRBD2, given 7 matching bases. The nucleotides are TGTGCCAGCAGTAAAGGGGGGGACTCCTACGAGCAGTACTTC. This yields the protein CASSKGGDSYEQYF.